The TCR beta chain described here comes from a study of Graves' ophthalmopathy and Graves' hyperthyroidism. Study information: Peripheral blood was gathered at first diagnosis, ahead of any treatment whatsoever.

Germline-derived CDR1 and CDR2 are MGHDK and SYGVNS. There are 15 residues in the CDR3. V lost 6 bases to trimming and J lost 7 bases, with 16 bases between them. General study points: Blood also harbored most expanded thyroid clonotypes above 0.001 frequency.

Patients were excluded if they had other autoimmune diseases or uncontrolled infections, and likewise if pregnancy or lactation applied. The evidence that diagnosis relied on was clinical symptoms, serum thyroxine, TRAb, thyroid ultrasound and orbital computed tomography. Turning to this clonotype: No antigen is known for it.

Amplification of the TCR beta CDR3 regions used RNA transcripts (as template). RT-PCR with HTBI primers came first, then second-round multiplex PCR. TCRdb used MiXCR to reprocess the multiplex PCR reads, holding one entry per CDR3 protein. Of 650,000 to 900,000 distinct CDR3 sequences listed, approximately 40% were seen once; the top ten hold 44%. The receptor comes from an adult man with Graves' ophthalmopathy. The J gene is TRBJ1-6, the V gene TRBV25-1; D is perhaps TRBD1 (6 bases). Sequenced: peripheral blood. CDR3 coding DNA: TGTGCCAGCAGGGGAGATGCAGGGGAAAATTCACCCCTCCACTTT. Protein: CASRGDAGENSPLHF. The variable domain in full, completed from reference TRBV25-1 and TRBJ1-6, reads EADIYQTPRYLVIGTGKKITLECSQTMGHDKMYWYQQDPGMELHLIHYSYGVNSTEKGDLSSESTVSRIRTEHFPLTLESARPSHTSQYLCASRGDAGENSPLHFGNGTRLTVT.